The rows below give T cell receptor beta chains drawn from one sample of a study of blood T cell repertoires in COVID-19. Sequencing was performed with immunoSEQ multiplex PCR; in TCRdb, only in-frame clones are kept and a portion is missing. The sample carries around 100,000 clones, about nine tenths recorded once. Specimen: peripheral blood. Every receptor here comes from a man aged 55 to 70 with COVID-19, enrolled during active disease. CDR3s include the opening cysteine and the closing phenylalanine or tryptophan. A D gene is named only where the DNA matches it firmly. Clone sizes are given selectively: once, few, many, or a class where the clone is expanded.

abundance	v_gene	d_gene	j_gene	CDR3aa	CDR3nt
-	TRBV7-2	TRBD2	TRBJ2-3	CASSLSPRAGANTDTQYF	TGTGCCAGCAGCTTATCTCCACGAGCGGGAGCTAACACAGATACGCAGTATTTT
-	TRBV6-4	-	TRBJ1-6	CASRQGIGSPLHF	TGTGCCAGCAGGCAGGGTATAGGATCACCCCTCCACTTT
-	TRBV27	-	TRBJ2-1	CASSSETRSGQFF	TGTGCCAGCAGCTCCGAAACTAGGAGCGGGCAGTTCTTC
-	TRBV6-5	-	TRBJ1-2	CASSSGIPGGYTF	TGTGCCAGCAGTTCGGGGATACCGGGTGGCTACACCTTC
-	TRBV18	TRBD2	TRBJ2-3	CASSPGRLAGGGDTQYF	TGTGCCAGCTCACCTGGGCGACTAGCGGGAGGCGGAGATACGCAGTATTTT
-	TRBV6-5	TRBD2	TRBJ2-7	CASAVGGVREQYF	TGTGCCAGCGCTGTTGGGGGGGTCCGGGAGCAGTACTTC
-	TRBV6-6	TRBD1	TRBJ1-5	CASSRSHGTDSNQPQHF	TGTGCCAGCAGTAGATCGCATGGGACAGATAGCAATCAGCCCCAGCATTTT
-	TRBV11-3	TRBD2	TRBJ2-1	CASRPGTSGGNEQFF	TGTGCCAGCAGGCCTGGGACTAGCGGGGGGAATGAGCAGTTCTTC
-	TRBV5-1	-	TRBJ2-1	CASSLPTPDEQFF	TGCGCCAGCAGCTTACCAACCCCGGATGAGCAGTTCTTC
once	TRBV9	-	TRBJ1-2	CASSVKEGTQANYGYTF	TGTGCCAGCAGCGTAAAGGAAGGGACACAGGCTAACTATGGCTACACCTTC
-	TRBV4-3	TRBD1	TRBJ1-2	CASSQDRWQGDGGYTF	TGCGCCAGCAGCCAAGATCGTTGGCAGGGGGATGGTGGCTACACCTTC
-	TRBV6-5	-	TRBJ2-7	CASRIDRAYEQYF	TGTGCCAGCAGAATTGACAGAGCCTACGAGCAGTACTTC
-	TRBV6-4	TRBD1	TRBJ2-6	CASSEQGAGGANVLTF	TGTGCCAGCAGTGAGCAGGGGGCCGGCGGGGCCAACGTCCTGACTTTC
-	TRBV28	-	TRBJ2-5	CASSLIPGTQETQYF	TGTGCCAGCAGTTTAATCCCCGGTACCCAAGAGACCCAGTACTTC
-	TRBV24-1	-	TRBJ2-3	CATSDEDRSTDTQYF	TGTGCCACCAGTGACGAGGACAGAAGCACAGATACGCAGTATTTT
-	TRBV2	TRBD1	TRBJ2-7	CASSDPAGTGGHERF	TGTGCCAGCAGTGACCCGGCCGGGACAGGGGGACATGAGCGCTTC
-	TRBV18	TRBD2	TRBJ2-3	CASSPRGTSGRSTDTQYF	TGTGCCAGCTCACCCCGGGGGACTAGCGGGAGAAGCACAGATACGCAGTATTTT
-	TRBV2	-	TRBJ1-5	CACTGGALSNQPQHF	TGTGCCTGCACTGGGGGGGCCCTTAGCAATCAGCCCCAGCATTTT
-	TRBV28	-	TRBJ2-3	CASSLVLSGADTQYF	TGTGCCAGCAGTTTGGTGCTCTCGGGGGCAGATACGCAGTATTTT
-	TRBV28	-	TRBJ1-4	CASTGANEKLFF	TGTGCCAGCACAGGGGCTAATGAAAAACTGTTTTTT
once	TRBV28	-	TRBJ1-3	CASSFVGAASGNTIYF	TGTGCCAGCAGTTTTGTTGGGGCAGCCTCTGGAAACACCATATATTTT
medium-sized	TRBV7-3	-	TRBJ2-7	CASSLLEFSEQYF	TGTGCCAGCAGCCTTCTAGAATTCAGCGAGCAGTACTTC
once	TRBV6-1	TRBD1	TRBJ2-1	CASSEVQGDNEQFF	TGTGCCAGCAGTGAAGTACAGGGGGACAATGAGCAGTTCTTC
-	TRBV19	-	TRBJ1-5	CASSITSGEGQPQHF	TGTGCCAGTAGTATAACAAGCGGGGAGGGTCAGCCCCAGCATTTT
-	TRBV19	TRBD1	TRBJ1-1	CASSTPGQNPNTEAFF	TGTGCCAGTAGTACCCCGGGACAGAACCCGAACACTGAAGCTTTCTTT
many	TRBV4-1	-	TRBJ2-1	CASSQDLGLAEQFF	TGCGCCAGCAGCCAAGACCTGGGGCTAGCGGAGCAGTTCTTC
-	TRBV6-5	-	TRBJ2-7	CASSYRRGHFPYEQYF	TGTGCCAGCAGTTACAGGAGGGGGCATTTCCCTTACGAGCAGTACTTC
-	TRBV27	TRBD1	TRBJ1-6	CASSSNRRQGAADNSPLHF	TGTGCCAGCAGTTCCAACCGACGACAGGGGGCCGCGGATAATTCACCCCTCCACTTT
-	TRBV7-6	-	TRBJ2-5	CASSSRGETQYF	TGTGCCAGCAGCTCCCGAGGGGAGACCCAGTACTTC
-	TRBV27	-	TRBJ1-1	CASSLGRGKTEAFF	TGTGCCAGCAGTTTGGGGCGGGGGAAAACTGAAGCTTTCTTT
-	TRBV6-5	TRBD1	TRBJ2-3	CASRPYRGSTDTQYF	TGTGCCAGCAGGCCGTACAGGGGGAGCACAGATACGCAGTATTTT
once	TRBV5-1	TRBD1	TRBJ2-5	CASSSGGQGGVETQYF	TGCGCCAGCAGCTCAGGAGGACAGGGTGGGGTAGAGACCCAGTACTTC
-	TRBV28	-	TRBJ1-4	CASSLGGAANEKLFF	TGTGCCAGCAGTTTAGGGGGGGCGGCTAATGAAAAACTGTTTTTT
once	TRBV6-5	TRBD2	TRBJ2-3	CASSLSGVSTDTQYF	TGTGCCAGCAGTCTTAGCGGGGTTAGCACAGATACGCAGTATTTT
-	TRBV5-1	-	TRBJ1-3	CASSLEDRGNTIYF	TGCGCCAGCAGCTTGGAGGACAGAGGAAACACCATATATTTT
-	TRBV11-3	TRBD1	TRBJ2-7	CASSPSGTVYEQYF	TGTGCCAGCAGCCCCTCCGGGACAGTCTACGAGCAGTACTTC
once	TRBV24-1	TRBD1	TRBJ2-1	CATSDGQGANYNEQFF	TGTGCCACCAGTGATGGGCAGGGGGCAAACTACAATGAGCAGTTCTTC
-	TRBV19	-	TRBJ2-3	CATKWTQATDTQYF	TGTGCCACGAAATGGACACAGGCCACAGATACGCAGTATTTT
-	TRBV12-3/TRBV12-4	-	TRBJ2-7	CASSLMSPGEQYF	TGTGCCAGCAGTTTAATGTCCCCGGGGGAGCAGTACTTC
-	TRBV25-1	-	TRBJ1-4	CASSELGQVNEKLFF	TGTGCCAGCAGTGAATTGGGGCAGGTTAATGAAAAACTGTTTTTT
-	TRBV19	-	TRBJ2-1	CASSSLGYNEQFF	TGTGCCAGTAGTAGTCTCGGTTACAATGAGCAGTTCTTC
-	TRBV3-1/TRBV3-2	-	TRBJ2-1	CASSQVRGNEQFF	TGTGCCAGCAGCCAAGTACGGGGCAATGAGCAGTTCTTC